These 6 T cell receptor beta chains came from one sample sequenced in a study of lymphopenia after photon versus proton radiotherapy. The protocol was immunoSEQ multiplex PCR, while the TCRdb copy is restricted to in-frame clones and leaves out a portion. The sample shows some 70,000 clones, 80% to 90% of them seen only once. Source: peripheral blood, taken from a patient treated with proton-based radiotherapy. The receptors were gathered from a man at least 80 years old with esophageal cancer.

This chain joins TRBV19 and TRBJ2-7; D may be TRBD1 (6 bases). The CDR3 spans 14 residues. Germline CDR1 is LNHDA and CDR2 is SQIVND (reference sequence). The V end was cut by 1 base, the J end by 3 bases, with 10 bases between. The CDR3 is CASSIAGESYEQYF. CDR3 coding DNA: TGTGCCAGTAGTATAGCAGGGGAGAGCTACGAGCAGTACTTC.

The chain has TRBV7-2 and TRBJ1-4; possibly TRBD1 for D (5 bases). This CDR3 has 15 residues. V gave up 0 bases and J gave up 8 bases, with 13 bases separating them. Germline V gene sequence: CDR1 SGHTA, CDR2 FQGNSA. CDR3 amino acids: CASSLARGGGEKLFF. CDR3 DNA: TGTGCCAGCAGCTTAGCAAGGGGTGGAGGGGAAAAACTGTTTTTT.

The rearrangement uses TRBV5-4 and TRBJ2-5; no definite D call. Germline assignment: CDR1 SGHNT and CDR2 YYREEE (reference sequence). The CDR3 is made up of 13 amino acids. V lost 1 base to trimming and J lost 6 bases, with 10 bases between them. The CDR3 region has the DNA TGTGCCAGCAGCTTGAGAAGTTCCCAGACCCAGTACTTC. This sequence encodes CASSLRSSQTQYF.

CDR3 nucleotides: TGCGCCAGCACCGAAACTAGCGGGGGGCGAGTTGGCTACAATGAGCAGTTCTTC. This sequence encodes CASTETSGGRVGYNEQFF. The rearrangement joins TRBV5-1 to TRBJ2-1; TRBD2 matches at 12 bases. V lost 6 bases, J lost 3 bases, and 13 bases stayed unmatched. The CDR3 has 18 residues. CDR1 SGHRS and CDR2 YFSETQ come from the germline V gene.

V and J are TRBV5-1 and TRBJ2-7; TRBD1 might be the D (6 bases). The V and J ends lost 2 bases and 4 bases respectively, with 10 bases between them. This CDR3 is 13 amino acids long. In germline, CDR1 is SGHRS, CDR2 YFSETQ. The CDR3 here is CASSLGQRYEQYF. The CDR3 nucleotides are TGCGCCAGCAGCTTAGGACAGAGATACGAGCAGTACTTC.

In this sample, this clone turned up once. This chain connects TRBV27 to TRBJ2-5; TRBD2 is a possible D gene (6 bases). The CDR3 has 13 residues. The V and J ends lost 8 bases and 3 bases respectively, with 13 bases between them. Germline values: CDR1 MNHEY, CDR2 SMNVEV (reference sequence). In DNA form, the CDR3 reads TGTGCCAGCGGGACGGACTACGAAGAGACCCAGTACTTC. Translation: CASGTDYEETQYF.